This TCR beta chain was captured in a study of blood T cell repertoires in COVID-19. Study background: Donors in the United States, Italy and Spain gave samples during acute or convalescent COVID-19. T cells, B-cell-depleted T cells, or PBMCs provided the cDNA or gDNA that served as material.

The CDR3 is made up of 12 amino acids. Trimming cost V 8 bases and J 4 bases; bases outside gene matches: 4. Germline V gives CDR1 MNHEY, CDR2 SVGAGI. In the original processing: From reference gene primer amplification, estimates of nucleated cell counts were derived. Sequencing was performed with immunoSEQ multiplex PCR; in TCRdb, only in-frame clones are kept and a portion is missing. D and trimming come from the DNA, and the V and J calls and clone size come from that table. The repertoire consists of about 52,000 clones, with around 81% occurring once and the leading ten covering roughly a quarter.

This sequence originates from a woman of 80 years or more with COVID-19, enrolled during active disease. The J gene is TRBJ1-1, the V gene TRBV6-5; the match to TRBD1 covers 7 bases. Sequencing used peripheral blood. The CDR3 DNA sequence: TGTGCCAGCCAGGGGGGCGGCACTGAAGCTTTCTTT. Translation gives CASQGGGTEAFF.